This TCR beta chain was profiled in a study of vaccination effects on CD4 cells after COVID-19. Assay: immunoSEQ multiplex PCR; the TCRdb copy retains only in-frame clones and omits some. The sample lists roughly 24,000 clones, approximately 70% occurring once. A note on this clone: Its antigen remains unknown.

Sequencing was preceded by expansion of antigen-specific CD4+ T cells with viral peptide pools in the ViraFEST assay. Researchers isolated CD4+ T cells once approximately ten days of culture had elapsed. Vaccinated participants had no history of SARS-CoV-2 infection and tested negative for nucleocapsid antibodies. CDR1 is SEHNR and CDR2 is FQNEAQ in the germline V gene (reference sequence). This CDR3 has 14 amino acids. Trimming took 3 bases from V and 6 from J, leaving 9 bases between them. The TCR sequence derives from a human donor who received a COVID-19 vaccine. The rearrangement links TRBV7-9 to TRBJ1-6; D is unclear. Sequences were derived from CD4+ T cells from PBMCs cultured with SARS-CoV-2 spike peptides, sampled before COVID-19 vaccination. The CDR3: CASSFSQSNSPLHF. For the CDR3, the DNA is TGTGCCAGCAGCTTCTCACAGAGTAATTCACCCCTCCACTTT.